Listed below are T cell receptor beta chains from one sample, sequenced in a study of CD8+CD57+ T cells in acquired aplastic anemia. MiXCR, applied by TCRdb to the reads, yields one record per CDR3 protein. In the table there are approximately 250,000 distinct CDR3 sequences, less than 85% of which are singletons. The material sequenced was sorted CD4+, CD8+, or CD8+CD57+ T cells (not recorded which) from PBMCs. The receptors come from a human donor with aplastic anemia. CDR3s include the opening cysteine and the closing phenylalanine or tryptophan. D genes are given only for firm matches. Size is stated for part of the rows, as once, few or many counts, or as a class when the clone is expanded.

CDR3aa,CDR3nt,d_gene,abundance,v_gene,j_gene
CATSRWASQDTQYF,TGTGCCACCAGCAGGTGGGCCAGTCAAGATACCCAGTACTTC,-,-,TRBV7-9,TRBJ2-5
CATGRARGTEAFF,TGCGCCACCGGAAGGGCGCGGGGCACTGAAGCTTTCTTT,-,-,TRBV10-1,TRBJ1-1
CASSFQRSGGSDEEQFF,TGTGCCAGCAGCTTTCAAAGAAGCGGGGGGAGCGATGAGGAGCAGTTCTTC,TRBD2,-,TRBV7-9,TRBJ2-1
CASSGGTTRGTDTQYF,TGTGCCAGCAGCGGCGGGACAACGCGGGGTACAGATACGCAGTATTTT,-,-,TRBV7-2,TRBJ2-3
CASSLVPGGLVYGYTF,TGTGCCAGCAGCTTGGTGCCCGGGGGGCTGGTTTATGGATACACCTTC,-,few,TRBV7-9,TRBJ1-2
CASSLDRQDYTF,TGTGCCAGCAGCTTAGACCGCCAAGACTACACCTTC,-,-,TRBV7-9,TRBJ1-2
CASSPVGTSRGARYF,TGTGCCAGCAGCCCCGTTGGGACTAGCAGGGGGGCCCGGTATTTT,TRBD2,-,TRBV7-2,TRBJ2-3
CASSSPGSSPRETQYF,TGTGCCAGCAGCTCCCCGGGAAGTTCTCCAAGGGAGACTCAGTACTTC,-,-,TRBV7-2,TRBJ2-5
CASSERGAGGRTDTQYF,TGTGCCAGCAGTGAGAGGGGAGCGGGGGGGCGAACAGATACGCAGTATTTT,TRBD2,many,TRBV2,TRBJ2-3
CASSSTGGPYDGYTF,TGTGCCAGCAGCTCGACAGGGGGCCCCTACGATGGCTACACCTTC,TRBD1,once,TRBV7-9,TRBJ1-2
CASSYVDGTYEQYF,TGTGCCAGCAGTTACGTGGACGGTACCTACGAGCAGTACTTC,-,-,TRBV6-8,TRBJ2-7
CASSRGAHAVGHSEAFF,TGTGCCAGCTCAAGGGGGGCCCACGCCGTAGGACACTCAGAAGCTTTCTTT,-,-,TRBV7-3,TRBJ1-1
CASSLDTRPIAEYF,TGTGCTAGCAGCTTAGACACCCGACCCATTGCGGAGTATTTT,-,-,TRBV7-7,TRBJ2-3
CASRSDELNEKLFF,TGTGCCAGCAGATCGGACGAGTTGAATGAAAAACTGTTTTTT,-,-,TRBV6-5,TRBJ1-4
CASSLVRGELFSGAFF,TGTGCCAGCAGCTTAGTACGCGGGGAGCTGTTTTCTGGAGCTTTCTTT,-,-,TRBV7-9,TRBJ1-1
CASSEEGGVTYEQYF,TGTGCCAGCAGTGAAGAGGGCGGGGTCACCTACGAGCAGTACTTC,-,-,TRBV2,TRBJ2-7
CASSLEGVAETQYF,TGTGCCAGCAGCTTAGAGGGAGTCGCGGAGACGCAGTATTTT,-,-,TRBV9,TRBJ2-3
CASSGQGFYEQYF,TGTGCCAGCAGCGGGCAGGGATTCTACGAGCAGTACTTC,-,-,TRBV7-9,TRBJ2-7
CASSGPGLADAQYF,TGTGCCAGCAGCGGCCCGGGCCTAGCCGATGCGCAGTACTTC,-,once,TRBV7-8,TRBJ2-7
CASSQGDRRGSQYF,TGTGCCAGCAGCCAAGGGGACCGAAGGGGCTCGCAGTATTTT,-,-,TRBV3-1,TRBJ2-3
CASSLAAEGYTF,TGTGCCAGCAGCTTAGCAGCAGAAGGCTATACCTTC,-,once,TRBV7-8,TRBJ1-2
CAISESSGEQSTEKLFF,TGTGCCATCAGTGAGTCTTCAGGAGAACAAAGTACAGAAAAACTGTTTTTT,-,-,TRBV10-3,TRBJ1-4
CASSQGGGTGQDEQSF,TGTGCCAGTAGCCAGGGGGGCGGAACCGGTCAGGATGAGCAGTCCTTC,-,-,TRBV19,TRBJ2-1
CASSLGRTTDTQYF,TGTGCCAGCAGCTTAGGGCGAACCACAGATACGCAGTATTTT,-,-,TRBV11-3,TRBJ2-3
CASRNTANSKQLLHF,TGTGCCAGCAGAAATACGGCCAATAGCAAGCAGCTCCTGCATTTT,-,-,TRBV2,TRBJ1-5
CASSVGPTMRGNEKLFF,TGTGCCAGCAGCGTAGGTCCCACAATGAGGGGGAATGAAAAACTGTTTTTT,-,-,TRBV9,TRBJ1-4
CASSLAGTGDTHCHYGYTF,TGTGCCAGCAGCTTAGCGGGAACGGGCGATACGCACTGTCACTATGGCTACACCTTC,-,once,TRBV7-8,TRBJ1-2
CASSHGARGETQF,TGTGCCAGCAGCCACGGGGCCCGAGGGGAGACCCAGTTT,-,once,TRBV14,TRBJ2-3
CASSLVPDGLVYGYTF,TGTGCCAGCAGCTTAGTACCCGACGGGCTCGTATATGGCTACACCTTC,-,-,TRBV7-9,TRBJ1-2